The clone carrying this T cell receptor (beta chain) is classed as medium-sized. Its cognate antigen is unknown. Germline loops: CDR1 SGHVS, CDR2 FNYEAQ. The CDR3 is made up of 14 amino acids. V was cut by 1 base and J by 2 bases, with 6 bases left in between. The source of the sample is a study of spatial heterogeneity in lung cancer. Time point indicated: sample taken at primary tumor resection. Sequencing of whole RNA from tumor, nontumor lung or frozen PBMC involved no sorting. Study-wide points: Nonsynonymous mutation counts, ubiquitous and regional, were tracked by the respective counts of ubiquitous and regional expanded TCRs. Tumor mutation count correlated with how many alpha and beta TCRs expanded intratumorally.

TCRdb re-derived calls from the 5' RACE reads in MiXCR, one entry per CDR3 protein. Of about 3,900 distinct CDR3 sequences listed, about 4% are singletons. The source is a male donor with early-stage non-small cell lung cancer. The rearrangement uses TRBV7-6 and TRBJ1-3; D is unclear. The sample was lung tumor tissue, taken at surgery. Here the CDR3 DNA reads TGTGCCAGCAGCTTAGGTCACCCTGGAAACACCATATATTTT. Translating it yields CASSLGHPGNTIYF.